This T cell receptor beta chain was profiled in a study of blood T cell repertoires in COVID-19. Study-wide context: Some COVID-19 samples were acute and others convalescent; all came from the United States, Italy and Spain. T cells, B-cell-depleted T cells, or PBMCs supplied cDNA or gDNA.

Per the study methods: Estimates of nucleated cell counts were drawn from the amplification of reference gene primers. TCRdb's table, derived via immunoSEQ multiplex PCR, lists solely in-frame clones and lacks some. The DNA gave D and trimming, while V, J and clone size come from that table. The sample records more than 100,000 clones, about 88% being singletons. The sequenced sample was peripheral blood. This receptor was obtained from a human donor in a cohort sampled during active COVID-19.

CDR3 sequence reads: CASSPQGLGSYEQYF. Here the CDR3 DNA reads TGTGCCAGCAGCCCTCAGGGACTAGGTTCCTACGAGCAGTACTTC. The chain uses TRBV3-1 (or the pseudogene TRBV3-2) and TRBJ2-7; 8 positions match TRBD2. CDR3 length: 15 residues. V was pared by 4 bases and J by 1 base, with 6 bases of the junction left unmatched. The germline CDR1 and CDR2 sequences are LGHDT and YNNKEL (reference sequence).